This T cell receptor beta chain derives from a study of cytomegalovirus exposure and HLA in healthy donors. Trimming removed 0 bases from V and 6 bases from J, with 16 bases in between. This CDR3 contains 16 residues. Germline V gene sequence: CDR1 SGHAT, CDR2 FQNNGV. The primer mix had 60 Vbeta and 13 Jbeta primers. Profiled with immunoSEQ multiplex PCR; TCRdb holds only in-frame clones, not every one. The sample has around 99,000 clones, over 75% seen once. With respect to this clone: Its cognate antigen is unknown.

Findings of the study overall: Later genetic work tied a missense DCLRE1C variant to beta-chain V and J trimming. With high specificity and sensitivity, the classifier reportedly diagnosed cytomegalovirus status. Confirmation in vitro established that a few CMV-associated chains were specific for CMV antigens.

The chain couples TRBV11-2 to TRBJ2-3; TRBD2 is a possible D gene (6 bases). This TCR derives from a male donor in good health and CMV-seronegative. The material sequenced was PBMCs. The CDR3 DNA reads TGTGCCAGCAGCTTAGAGAGCGGGCTCACCTCCGATACGCAGTATTTT. As protein: CASSLESGLTSDTQYF.